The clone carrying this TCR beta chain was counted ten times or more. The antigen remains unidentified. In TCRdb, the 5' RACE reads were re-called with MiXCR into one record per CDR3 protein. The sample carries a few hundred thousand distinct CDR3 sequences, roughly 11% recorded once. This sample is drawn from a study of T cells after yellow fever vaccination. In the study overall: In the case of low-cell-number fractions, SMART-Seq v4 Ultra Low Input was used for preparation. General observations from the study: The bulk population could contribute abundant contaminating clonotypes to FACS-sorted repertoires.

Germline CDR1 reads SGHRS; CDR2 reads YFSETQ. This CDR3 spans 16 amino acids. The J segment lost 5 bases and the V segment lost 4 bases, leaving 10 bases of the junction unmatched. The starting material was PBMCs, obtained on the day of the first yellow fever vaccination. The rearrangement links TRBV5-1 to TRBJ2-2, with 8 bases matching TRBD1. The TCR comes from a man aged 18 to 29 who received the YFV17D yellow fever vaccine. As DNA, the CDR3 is TGCGCCAGCAGCCCGAAGACAGGGGCGGGGACCGGGGAGCTGTTTTTT. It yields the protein CASSPKTGAGTGELFF.